The next 23 T cell receptor beta chains were all read from a single sample in a study of blood T cell repertoires in COVID-19. Sequencing was performed with immunoSEQ multiplex PCR; in TCRdb, only in-frame clones are kept and a portion is missing. The sample lists 150,000 to 180,000 clones; 65% to 90% were seen once. The sample comprised peripheral blood. The origin of the receptors is a woman aged 60-75 years with COVID-19, enrolled during active disease.

The chain joins TRBV6-5 to TRBJ1-1, with 7 positions matching TRBD1. This CDR3 has 13 amino acids. With V trimmed by 7 bases and J by 5 bases, 7 bases remained unmatched. Germline CDR1 and CDR2: MNHEY and SVGAGI. The CDR3 spells CASNSDRRTEAFF. CDR3 in DNA: TGTGCCAGCAACTCGGACAGGCGGACTGAAGCTTTCTTT.

The rearrangement uses TRBV7-2 and TRBJ2-1; 12 bases agree with TRBD2. Per the germline V gene, CDR1 is SGHTA and CDR2 is FQGNSA. The CDR3 contains 16 residues. The J segment lost 3 bases and the V segment lost 5 bases, leaving 5 bases of the junction unmatched. CDR3 DNA sequence: TGTGCCAGCAGCGTCCAACTAGCGGGGGGCTACAATGAGCAGTTCTTC. This sequence encodes CASSVQLAGGYNEQFF.

CDR3 sequence: CASREEGNQPQHF. The DNA of the CDR3 is TGTGCCAGCAGAGAGGAAGGCAATCAGCCCCAGCATTTT. J is TRBJ1-5 and V is TRBV21-1. TRBV21-1 is marked as a pseudogene. The CDR3 is 13 residues long.

The chain links TRBV6-6 to TRBJ2-5; TRBD2 is a possible D gene (5 bases). The CDR3 has 15 amino acids. The V gene's germline CDR1 is MNHNY and CDR2 SVGAGI (reference sequence). Trimming cost V 0 bases and J 3 bases, with 11 bases left between them. CDR3 nucleotide sequence: TGTGCCAGCAGTTACTCTAGCGTCGGTAAAGAGACCCAGTACTTC. Its translation: CASSYSSVGKETQYF.

This clone was seen more than once but under ten times. The gene calls are TRBV3-1 (or the pseudogene TRBV3-2) and TRBJ2-1, with 8 positions matching TRBD2. V gave up 0 bases and J gave up 2 bases; unmatched junction bases: 6. The CDR3 loop spans 17 amino acids. Per germline, CDR1 LGHDT and CDR2 YNNKEL (reference sequence). The CDR3 DNA sequence: TGTGCCAGCAGCCAAGATTGGTTAGCGGGGACCTACAATGAGCAGTTCTTC. It codes for CASSQDWLAGTYNEQFF.

The chain links TRBV7-3 to TRBJ1-2, with D possibly being TRBD1 (5 bases). This CDR3 comprises 13 residues. V was pared by 5 bases and J by 6 bases, with 13 bases between. CDR1 is SGHTA, CDR2 FQGTGA, per germline. The CDR3 DNA reads as TGTGCCAGCAGCCCAGGCCGGGGGGATGGCTACACCTTC. It yields the protein CASSPGRGDGYTF.

A few counts support this clone. V gene TRBV6-4 combines with J gene TRBJ1-2, with TRBD1 matching 7 bases. Unmatched junction bases numbered 8, after V lost 0 bases and J lost 7 bases. The CDR3 loop spans 15 amino acids. Germline assignment: CDR1 MRHNA and CDR2 SNTAGT. The CDR3 loop reads CASSDSINRGGGYTF. In DNA form, the CDR3 reads TGTGCCAGCAGTGACTCGATAAACAGGGGTGGTGGCTACACCTTC.

The V and J genes are TRBV30 and TRBJ1-1; TRBD1 matches 7 bases. The CDR3 sequence is 14 residues long. Germline assignment: CDR1 GTSNPN and CDR2 SVGIG (reference sequence). V was pared by 3 bases and J by 3 bases, with 7 bases of the junction left unmatched. The CDR3 loop is CAWRRGQGYTEAFF. DNA for the CDR3: TGTGCCTGGAGAAGGGGGCAGGGTTACACTGAAGCTTTCTTT.

This clone showed up just a few times. At the DNA level, this CDR3 is encoded by other sequences in the same sample as well. This chain connects TRBV4-1 to TRBJ1-1; 8 positions match TRBD1. Unmatched junction bases numbered 0, after V lost 1 base and J lost 11 bases. The germline gives CDR1 MGHRA, CDR2 YSYEKL. The CDR3 contains 11 residues. The CDR3 is CASSQGQGAFF. Written as DNA, the CDR3 is TGCGCCAGCAGCCAAGGACAGGGGGCTTTCTTT.

This chain uses TRBV30 with TRBJ2-3; no clear D gene. V shed 5 bases and J shed 0 bases, with 6 bases lying between them. The CDR3 extends over 12 amino acids. CDR1 is GTSNPN, CDR2 SVGIG, per germline (reference sequence). This CDR3 is CAWGHSTDTQYF. CDR3 bases: TGTGCCTGGGGGCATAGCACAGATACGCAGTATTTT.

The rearrangement joins TRBV20-1 to TRBJ1-6; D not certain. Trimming took off 3 bases at V and 0 bases at J, with 9 bases between the two ends. Germline V CDR1 and CDR2: DFQATT, SNEGSKA (reference sequence). The CDR3 runs 15 residues. CDR3 nucleotides: TGCAGTGCTAGTGGAAGGAGCTCCTATAATTCACCCCTCCACTTT. It codes for CSASGRSSYNSPLHF.

The rearrangement joins TRBV6-5 to TRBJ1-1, with 10 bases aligning to TRBD1. V shed 8 bases, J shed 0 bases, and the junction held 0 bases outside the gene matches. This CDR3 comprises 13 residues. Looked up from germline, CDR1 is MNHEY and CDR2 is SVGAGI. The CDR3 DNA is TGTGCCAGCGGGACAGGGGTGAACACTGAAGCTTTCTTT. Translation: CASGTGVNTEAFF.

The chain uses TRBV29-1 and TRBJ1-1; weak D call: TRBD1 (6 bases). This CDR3 is built from 15 residues. Germline V lookup: CDR1 SQVTM, CDR2 ANQGSEA. Trimming shortened V by 4 bases and J by 0 bases, and 15 bases separated the two germline ends. CDR3: CSVVRDNRVNTEAFF. Written as DNA, the CDR3 is TGCAGCGTTGTGAGGGACAACCGAGTGAACACTGAAGCTTTCTTT.

The chain employs TRBV7-6 and TRBJ2-7; 11 bases are a match to TRBD2. The CDR3 spans 15 residues. The trim removed 3 bases at V and 4 bases at J, leaving 5 bases unmatched. Germline CDR1 and CDR2: SGHVS and FNYEAQ. This CDR3 is CASSFIAGGPYEQYF. In DNA form, the CDR3 reads TGTGCCAGCAGCTTTATAGCGGGAGGGCCTTACGAGCAGTACTTC.

CDR3 sequence (DNA): TGTGCCAGCAGTGAATCGACAGGACTGAACACTGAAGCTTTCTTT. It specifies CASSESTGLNTEAFF. The rearrangement joins TRBV6-4 to TRBJ1-1; tentative D call: TRBD1 (6 bases). The V end lost 3 bases, the J end lost 0 bases, and 11 bases lay between the germline ends. There are 15 residues in the CDR3. The germline V gene encodes CDR1 MRHNA and CDR2 SNTAGT.

The genes are TRBV5-1 and TRBJ2-1, with 13 bases lining up with TRBD2. The CDR3 length is 15 residues. J was trimmed by 11 bases and V by 2 bases; bases with no gene match: 7. Germline lookup yields CDR1 SGHRS and CDR2 YFSETQ. The CDR3 DNA sequence: TGCGCCAGCAGCTTAACTAGCGGGAGGGCCTCCAAGCAGTTCTTC. Protein product: CASSLTSGRASKQFF.

The gene calls are TRBV19 and TRBJ2-2, with a tentative D call TRBD1 (5 bases). Trimming stripped 7 bases from V and 1 base from J, with 16 bases between. The CDR3 loop spans 16 amino acids. CDR1 and CDR2 (germline): LNHDA, SQIVND (reference sequence). CDR3: CASTPPWGLNTGELFF. CDR3 in DNA: TGTGCCAGTACCCCACCGTGGGGCTTGAACACCGGGGAGCTGTTTTTT.

The gene calls are TRBV14 and TRBJ1-1; D is undetermined. CDR3 length equals 14 residues. Germline assignment: CDR1 SGHDN and CDR2 FVKESK. With 0 bases removed from V and 0 bases from J, the gap between germline ends came to 5 bases. The chain's CDR3 is CASSQETVNTEAFF. The CDR3 nucleotides read TGTGCCAGCAGCCAAGAGACTGTGAACACTGAAGCTTTCTTT.

V usage is TRBV5-1 and J usage is TRBJ2-7, with 8 bases fitting TRBD2. Germline lookup yields CDR1 SGHRS and CDR2 YFSETQ. This CDR3 has 14 residues. V lost 4 bases, J lost 7 bases, and 10 bases stayed unmatched. The CDR3, as DNA: TGCGCCAGCAGCGGAAGCGGGGGCCTTGGGGAGCAGTACGTC. Protein sequence: CASSGSGGLGEQYV.

Only a few counts were recorded for this clone. This chain uses TRBV19 with TRBJ1-5; D uncertain. V was clipped by 1 base and J by 2 bases, with 12 bases between them. Germline V gives CDR1 LNHDA, CDR2 SQIVND (reference sequence). The CDR3 totals 16 residues. CDR3 sequence reads: CASSIVSGRGNQPQHF. DNA of the CDR3: TGTGCCAGTAGTATAGTGTCGGGGAGGGGCAATCAGCCCCAGCATTTT.

The chain joins TRBV15 to TRBJ2-3, with a tentative D call TRBD1 (6 bases). Between the trimmed V and J ends, which lost 6 bases and 4 bases, there was a span of 11 bases. The CDR3 totals 13 residues. Germline V gene data show CDR1 as LNHNV and CDR2 as YYDKDF (reference sequence). CDR3 bases: TGTGCCACCAGGGACAGACGGGCAGATACGCAGTATTTT. Residues: CATRDRRADTQYF. Variable domain in full (rest from reference TRBV15 and TRBJ2-3): DAMVIQNPRYQVTQFGKPVTLSCSQTLNHNVMYWYQQKSSQAPKLLFHYYDKDFNNEADTPDNFQSRRPNTSFCFLDIRSPGLGDTAMYLCATRDRRADTQYFGPGTRLTVL.

The gene calls are TRBV18 and TRBJ2-2; D remains ambiguous. This CDR3 region has 14 residues. V was cut by 5 bases and J by 5 bases, with 12 bases left in between. CDR1 is KGHSH, CDR2 LQKENI, per germline. CDR3 in DNA: TGTGCCAGCTCATTCCCACCGGAGACCGGGGAGCTGTTTTTT. Translation: CASSFPPETGELFF. The whole variable domain, filled in from reference TRBV18 and TRBJ2-2, reads NAGVMQNPRHLVRRRGQEARLRCSPMKGHSHVYWYRQLPEEGLKFMVYLQKENIIDESGMPKERFSAEFPKEGPSILRIQQVVRGDSAAYFCASSFPPETGELFFGEGSRLTVL.

This chain connects TRBV20-1 to TRBJ1-5; D is possibly TRBD1 (6 bases). The CDR3 spans 10 residues. Deletions cut 6 bases from V and 6 bases from J, with 6 bases between. Germline-derived CDR1 and CDR2 are DFQATT and SNEGSKA (reference sequence). The CDR3 region is CSAGGQPQHF. Here the CDR3 DNA reads TGCAGTGCAGGGGGTCAGCCCCAGCATTTT.